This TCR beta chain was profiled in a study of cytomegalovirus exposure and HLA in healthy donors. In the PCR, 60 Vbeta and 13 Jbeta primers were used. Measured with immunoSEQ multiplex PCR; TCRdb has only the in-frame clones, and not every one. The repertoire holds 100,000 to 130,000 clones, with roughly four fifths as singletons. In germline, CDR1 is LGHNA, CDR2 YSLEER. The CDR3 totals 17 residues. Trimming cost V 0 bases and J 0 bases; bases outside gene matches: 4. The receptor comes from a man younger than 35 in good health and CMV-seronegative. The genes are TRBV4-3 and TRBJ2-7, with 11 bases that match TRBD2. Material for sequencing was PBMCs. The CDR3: CASSQEALAGASYEQYF. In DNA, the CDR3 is TGCGCCAGCAGCCAAGAGGCACTAGCGGGGGCCTCCTACGAGCAGTACTTC.